This entry concerns a single T cell receptor (beta chain). The antigen remains unidentified. These data originate in a study of cytomegalovirus exposure and HLA in healthy donors. Researchers ran the PCR with 60 Vbeta and 13 Jbeta primers. Sequencing was performed with immunoSEQ multiplex PCR; in TCRdb, only in-frame clones are kept and a portion is missing. Of around 96,000 clones listed, under 80% are singletons. This CDR3 region has 14 residues. J was trimmed by 3 bases and V by 3 bases; bases with no gene match: 4. Per germline, CDR1 SEHNR and CDR2 FQNEAQ (reference sequence). Whole-study findings and limits: The classifier was said to identify cytomegalovirus status with high specificity and sensitivity. Earlier analysis found most TCR beta V segments productive about 90% or about 30% of the time. Based on reports, TCR beta sequences accurately predicted HLA-A and HLA-B alleles for most subjects. In a later analysis, HLA-C alleles had the fewest associated TCRs, DRB1 alleles the most.

The V gene is TRBV7-9, the J gene TRBJ2-7; 8 bases match TRBD1. Sequenced material: PBMCs. The source is a man aged 25-40 years in good health and CMV-seropositive. The CDR3 DNA is TGTGCCAGCAGCTTTGGGACAGGCCTCTACGAGCAGTACTTC. Protein: CASSFGTGLYEQYF.